Described below is a single T cell receptor (beta chain) sequence and its context. The data derive from a study of blood T cell repertoires in COVID-19. Study summary: Collection of acute and convalescent COVID-19 samples took place in the United States, Italy and Spain. T cells, B-cell-depleted T cells, or PBMCs supplied cDNA or gDNA.

The CDR3 runs 15 residues. V lost 5 bases, J lost 10 bases, and 16 bases stayed unmatched. CDR1 is SGHVS, CDR2 FNYEAQ, per germline. Sequenced by immunoSEQ multiplex PCR; TCRdb stores in-frame clones only, minus some. The sample has roughly 250,000 clones, around nine tenths seen once; the top ten hold approximately 1.9%. The sequencing sample was made of PBMCs or T cells enriched from blood (not recorded which). The origin of this receptor is a woman aged 18-29 years who had recovered from COVID-19. The rearrangement links TRBV7-6 to TRBJ1-2; TRBD1 matches 7 bases. The CDR3 protein is CASSPLTGRNRVYTF. The CDR3 DNA reads TGTGCCAGCAGCCCGCTGACAGGGAGGAACAGAGTCTACACCTTC.